This T cell receptor beta chain was recovered during a study of cytomegalovirus exposure and HLA in healthy donors. The PCR ran on 60 Vbeta and 13 Jbeta primers. Some clones are missing from TCRdb's copy, which holds only in-frame ones; the method was immunoSEQ multiplex PCR. The sample lists roughly 170,000 clones; 80% to 85% were seen once. Germline lookup yields CDR1 LNHDA and CDR2 SQIVND (reference sequence). The CDR3 runs to 14 residues. V lost 5 bases and J lost 7, with 18 bases in between. The sample was PBMCs. The receptor's source is a man in his forties or fifties in good health and CMV-seronegative. The rearrangement uses TRBV19 and TRBJ2-7; TRBD2 is a possible D gene (7 bases). CDR3 sequence reads: CASSPTGGAGEQYF. The CDR3 DNA reads as TGTGCCAGTAGTCCCACGGGGGGCGCGGGGGAGCAGTACTTC.